This entry describes one T cell receptor beta chain. The authors' processing: Reference gene primer amplification gave estimated nucleated cell counts. This table comes from immunoSEQ multiplex PCR, and its TCRdb copy is limited to in-frame clones, with some not included. Clonal size and the V and J genes are those of that table, whereas D and trimming came from the DNA. The sample carries more than 250,000 clones, approximately 82% recorded once. Germline V gene sequence: CDR1 MNHEY, CDR2 SMNVEV (reference sequence). The CDR3 loop spans 16 amino acids. The J segment lost 6 bases and the V segment lost 4 bases, leaving 13 bases of the junction unmatched. This entry comes from a study of blood T cell repertoires in COVID-19. For the study at large: The United States, Italy and Spain provided the acute and convalescent COVID-19 samples.

The TCR comes from a woman between 50 and 59 years old with acute or convalescent COVID-19. Sequencing was performed on peripheral blood. V usage is TRBV27 and J usage is TRBJ1-2; 8 bases are shared with TRBD1. In DNA form, the CDR3 reads TGTGCCAGCAGTTCCGCCGGACAGGGAGAAGGGCATGGCTACACCTTC. As protein: CASSSAGQGEGHGYTF.